Listed below are T cell receptor beta chains from one sample, sequenced in a study of T cell responses to AZD1222 COVID-19 vaccine. Produced via immunoSEQ multiplex PCR; TCRdb's table is partial and in-frame only. The table lists around 110,000 clones, about 92% of them singletons. The source material was peripheral blood, sampled 28 days after the second AZD1222 dose. These receptor sequences come from an adult who received the AZD1222 COVID-19 vaccine. Each CDR3 is given with its conserved first and last residue. The order of the fields is D gene, J gene, V gene, clone size, CDR3 DNA, CDR3 protein. The D gene is left open where the match is weak. Only part of the rows carry a size: once, few, many, or a class if the clone is expanded.

d_gene: TRBD1
j_gene: TRBJ1-2
v_gene: TRBV7-2
abundance: .
CDR3nt: TGTGCCAGCAGCTTGGGGCCAGGGGGCGCAGGAAACTATGGCTACACCTTC
CDR3aa: CASSLGPGGAGNYGYTF

d_gene: TRBD1
j_gene: TRBJ2-5
v_gene: TRBV6-5
abundance: .
CDR3nt: TGTGCCAGCAGTTCCACCTATCAGGGGGAGGAGACCCAGTACTTC
CDR3aa: CASSSTYQGEETQYF

d_gene: TRBD1
j_gene: TRBJ2-7
v_gene: TRBV2
abundance: .
CDR3nt: TGTGCCAGCAGCGACCCAGGACAGGGTAAATACGAGCAGTACTTC
CDR3aa: CASSDPGQGKYEQYF

d_gene: .
j_gene: TRBJ1-1
v_gene: TRBV6-5
abundance: .
CDR3nt: TGTGCCACCCAGTTACATGAGGGCATAACATCGGGAGCTTTCTTT
CDR3aa: CATQLHEGITSGAFF

d_gene: TRBD2
j_gene: TRBJ2-3
v_gene: TRBV2
abundance: .
CDR3nt: TGTGCCAGCCAACTAGCGGGGGGGCGGGATACGCAGTATTTT
CDR3aa: CASQLAGGRDTQYF

d_gene: .
j_gene: TRBJ2-5
v_gene: TRBV7-9
abundance: once
CDR3nt: TGTGCCAGCAGCTTAACCCAGCAAGAGACCCAGTACTTC
CDR3aa: CASSLTQQETQYF

d_gene: .
j_gene: TRBJ2-7
v_gene: TRBV29-1
abundance: .
CDR3nt: TGCAGCGTTCAGCAGGACGGGGAGCAGTACTTC
CDR3aa: CSVQQDGEQYF

d_gene: TRBD2
j_gene: TRBJ2-2
v_gene: TRBV28
abundance: .
CDR3nt: TGTGCCAGCTATAGCGGGGCAAACACCGGGGAGCTGTTTTTT
CDR3aa: CASYSGANTGELFF

d_gene: .
j_gene: TRBJ1-5
v_gene: TRBV12-3/TRBV12-4
abundance: .
CDR3nt: TGTGCCAGCAGGATAGAGGGTCAGCCCCAGCATTTT
CDR3aa: CASRIEGQPQHF

d_gene: .
j_gene: TRBJ2-1
v_gene: TRBV7-7
abundance: .
CDR3nt: TGTGCTAGCAGCTTATCACGGCGCTACAATGAGCAGTTCTTC
CDR3aa: CASSLSRRYNEQFF

d_gene: .
j_gene: TRBJ1-2
v_gene: TRBV24-1
abundance: .
CDR3nt: TGTGCCACCAGTGATTCCCGGGTGGACTATGGCTACACCTTC
CDR3aa: CATSDSRVDYGYTF

d_gene: .
j_gene: TRBJ1-2
v_gene: TRBV12-2
abundance: .
CDR3nt: TGTGCAAGTCGCTCCACCCTTCCACAGGGGGCACATGGCTACACCTTC
CDR3aa: CASRSTLPQGAHGYTF

d_gene: .
j_gene: TRBJ1-2
v_gene: TRBV11-1
abundance: once
CDR3nt: TGTGCCAGCAGTGAGGGGACAGGCTACACCTTC
CDR3aa: CASSEGTGYTF

d_gene: .
j_gene: TRBJ2-1
v_gene: TRBV7-2
abundance: .
CDR3nt: TGTGCCAGCAGCCTTCTTCGTCAGGAGCAGTTCTTC
CDR3aa: CASSLLRQEQFF

d_gene: .
j_gene: TRBJ2-4
v_gene: TRBV7-2
abundance: .
CDR3nt: TGTGCCAGCAGGCTGACTAGTAGGACTTCTAACATTCAGTACTTC
CDR3aa: CASRLTSRTSNIQYF

d_gene: TRBD1
j_gene: TRBJ1-2
v_gene: TRBV12-3/TRBV12-4
abundance: .
CDR3nt: TGTGCCAGCAGTTTAATCAGGGGGCAAGGCTACACCTTC
CDR3aa: CASSLIRGQGYTF

d_gene: TRBD1
j_gene: TRBJ1-2
v_gene: TRBV7-3
abundance: .
CDR3nt: TGTGCCAGCAGCCTCCGTAGGGGGCGTGGCTACACCTTC
CDR3aa: CASSLRRGRGYTF